The 26 T cell receptor beta chains below all came from one sample that was sequenced in a study of T cell changes during pregnancy in multiple sclerosis. Using immunoSEQ multiplex PCR, the repertoire was profiled, and TCRdb retains in-frame clones only, with some absent. The sample yields just over 35,000 clones, 93% seen once. The specimen comprised CD4+ T cells from peripheral blood mononuclear cells, sampled in the first trimester of pregnancy. Receptor source: a female donor with multiple sclerosis, enrolled in a pregnancy study.

The V call is TRBV28, the J call TRBJ2-3, with 8 nucleotides matching TRBD2. CDR3 length: 16 amino acids. J lost 1 base, V lost 5 bases, and 8 bases had no gene match. Germline assignment: CDR1 MDHEN and CDR2 SYDVKM. The DNA of the CDR3 is TGTGCCAGCAGTCCTCATAGCGGGAAGGGCACAGATACGCAGTATTTT. It is translated as CASSPHSGKGTDTQYF.

The gene calls are TRBV5-1 and TRBJ1-2, with TRBD1 matching 8 bases. Germline V lookup: CDR1 SGHRS, CDR2 YFSETQ. Germline trimming cut 2 bases from V and 8 bases from J; bases unmatched to any gene: 5. This CDR3 contains 13 residues. The CDR3 spells CASSFDRGGGYTF. CDR3 bases: TGCGCCAGCAGCTTCGACAGGGGAGGCGGCTACACCTTC. Based on the CDR3 plus reference TRBV5-1 and TRBJ1-2, the full variable domain is KAGVTQTPRYLIKTRGQQVTLSCSPISGHRSVSWYQQTPGQGLQFLFEYFSETQRNKGNFPGRFSGRQFSNSRSEMNVSTLELGDSALYLCASSFDRGGGYTFGSGTRLTVV.

The chain employs TRBV5-5 and TRBJ1-6; TRBD1 is a possible D gene (5 bases). Germline CDR1 reads SGHKS; CDR2 reads YYEKEE (reference sequence). The length of the CDR3 is 18 residues. V was clipped by 8 bases and J by 6 bases, with 27 bases between them. The CDR3 loop reads CASQYISGGAGTNSPLHF. CDR3 sequence (DNA): TGTGCCAGTCAATACATATCCGGGGGTGCGGGGACTAATTCACCCCTCCACTTT.

This chain joins TRBV5-1 and TRBJ2-3; 15 bases are shared with TRBD2. Trimming at V came to 4 bases and at J to 4 bases, leaving 4 bases not matched to a gene. Germline V gene sequence: CDR1 SGHRS, CDR2 YFSETQ. This CDR3 contains 16 residues. The CDR3 spells CASSAGLAGGPDTQYF. CDR3 DNA sequence: TGCGCCAGCAGCGCGGGACTAGCGGGGGGTCCAGATACGCAGTATTTT.

This rearrangement joins TRBV5-4 to TRBJ1-6; 8 bases fit TRBD1. Germline-derived CDR1 and CDR2 are SGHNT and YYREEE (reference sequence). Trimming cost V 3 bases and J 10 bases; bases outside gene matches: 6. The CDR3 runs 14 residues. CDR3 bases: TGTGCCAGCAGCTCACAGGGGGTAGAATCACCCCTCCACTTT. It encodes CASSSQGVESPLHF. Full variable domain (rest looked up from reference TRBV5-4 and TRBJ1-6): ETGVTQSPTHLIKTRGQQVTLRCSSQSGHNTVSWYQQALGQGPQFIFQYYREEENGRGNFPPRFSGLQFPNYSSELNVNALELDDSALYLCASSSQGVESPLHFGNGTRLTVT.

The CDR3: CSVTQGARNEQFF. In DNA, the CDR3 is TGCAGCGTGACGCAGGGGGCTCGCAATGAGCAGTTCTTC. V and J are TRBV29-1 and TRBJ2-1; 8 bases line up with TRBD1. J lost 6 bases, V lost 6 bases, and 7 bases had no gene match. From germline, CDR1 is SQVTM and CDR2 ANQGSEA. This CDR3 has 13 amino acids.

The rearrangement joins TRBV9 to TRBJ1-1; a weak D match, TRBD1 (5 bases). The CDR3 has 17 amino acids. V shed 0 bases and J shed 1 base, with 16 bases lying between them. The germline gives CDR1 SGDLS, CDR2 YYNGEE. The CDR3 reads CASSVGARGEGNTEAFF. CDR3 in DNA: TGTGCCAGCAGCGTAGGCGCAAGAGGGGAGGGGAACACTGAAGCTTTCTTT. Complete variable domain (other parts from reference TRBV9 and TRBJ1-1): DSGVTQTPKHLITATGQRVTLRCSPRSGDLSVYWYQQSLDQGLQFLIQYYNGEERAKGNILERFSAQQFPDLHSELNLSSLELGDSALYFCASSVGARGEGNTEAFFGQGTRLTVV.

This clone was counted a few times. This chain links TRBV10-1 with TRBJ1-2; D is possibly TRBD1 (5 bases). V was cut by 0 bases and J by 6 bases, with 11 bases left in between. Germline CDR1 is WNHNN and CDR2 is SYGVQD (reference sequence). The CDR3 is 14 residues long. CDR3 loop: CASSESVREDGYTF. Written as DNA, the CDR3 is TGCGCCAGCAGTGAGTCGGTCAGGGAGGATGGCTACACCTTC.

This rearrangement joins TRBV6-5 to TRBJ2-1, with TRBD2 identical over 13 bases. The CDR3 covers 15 residues. The V gene's germline CDR1 is MNHEY and CDR2 SVGAGI. The V and J ends lost 6 bases and 5 bases, in that order; junction bases with no gene match: 4. CDR3 nucleotides: TGTGCCAGCAGGCCCGGGACTAGCGGGAACAATGAGCAGTTCTTC. Translation: CASRPGTSGNNEQFF.

The chain recombines TRBV5-1 with TRBJ2-1, with a possible D match to TRBD2 (5 bases). The germline V and J ends were trimmed by 0 bases and 12 bases, with 13 bases remaining between them. The CDR3 is 13 residues long. From germline, CDR1 is SGHRS and CDR2 YFSETQ. In nucleotides, the CDR3 is TGCGCCAGCAGCTTGGATCGGGGAAGGAGGCAGTTCTTC. It translates to CASSLDRGRRQFF.

The chain carries TRBV28 and TRBJ2-1; 9 nucleotides align to TRBD2. J was trimmed by 8 bases and V by 3 bases; bases with no gene match: 11. The germline CDR1 and CDR2 sequences are MDHEN and SYDVKM. The CDR3 totals 16 residues. The CDR3 loop is CASSFPVAGVVDEQFF. The CDR3 DNA reads as TGTGCCAGCAGTTTTCCCGTAGCGGGAGTGGTGGATGAGCAGTTCTTC.

The chain combines TRBV11-2 with TRBJ2-7, with 9 bases aligning to TRBD1. With V trimmed by 5 bases and J by 7 bases, 12 bases remained unmatched. Germline-derived CDR1 and CDR2 are SGHAT and FQNNGV. There are 15 residues in the CDR3. CDR3 nucleotides: TGTGCCAGCAGCAAACAGGGGGCTCTTCCTGAGGAGCAGTACTTC. Its protein is CASSKQGALPEEQYF.

The V call is TRBV28, the J call TRBJ2-7; D possibly corresponds to TRBD1 (5 bases). The CDR3 runs 14 residues. Between the trimmed V and J ends, which lost 6 bases and 0 bases, there was a span of 12 bases. Germline assignment: CDR1 MDHEN and CDR2 SYDVKM. For the CDR3, the DNA is TGTGCCAGCAGGGAGCAGGGCCTCTCCTACGAGCAGTACTTC. Translation gives CASREQGLSYEQYF.

The CDR3 DNA is TGTGCCAGCAGCCGGACGACTAGCGTCTCAGATACGCAGTATTTT. Translated: CASSRTTSVSDTQYF. The V call is TRBV7-6, the J call TRBJ2-3; 8 nucleotides line up with TRBD2. The length of the CDR3 is 15 residues. With V trimmed by 5 bases and J by 4 bases, 8 bases remained unmatched. CDR1 and CDR2 (germline): SGHVS, FNYEAQ.

The chain links TRBV28 to TRBJ2-3, with 9 bases matching TRBD2. From germline, CDR1 is MDHEN and CDR2 SYDVKM. CDR3 length: 16 residues. V shed 7 bases and J 1 base; nucleotides not matched to a gene: 9. The CDR3, as DNA: TGTGCCAGCACCCGAGGCCTAGCGGGACGCACAGATACGCAGTATTTT. Translation: CASTRGLAGRTDTQYF.

The chain recombines TRBV5-1 with TRBJ2-5, with 8 bases that match TRBD1. The V gene's germline CDR1 is SGHRS and CDR2 YFSETQ. J was trimmed by 5 bases and V by 6 bases; bases with no gene match: 6. The CDR3 covers 13 residues. The CDR3 region has the DNA TGCGCCAGCACTCAGGACAGGGCGGAGACCCAGTACTTC. Translating gives CASTQDRAETQYF.

V usage is TRBV5-1 and J usage is TRBJ2-2; D remains unclear. V was trimmed by 0 bases and J by 2 bases, leaving 8 bases between them. This CDR3 comprises 15 residues. In germline, CDR1 is SGHRS, CDR2 YFSETQ. Written as DNA, the CDR3 is TGCGCCAGCAGCTTGGATACAGCAAACACCGGGGAGCTGTTTTTT. It specifies CASSLDTANTGELFF.

CDR3 coding DNA: TGCGCCAGCAGCTTGGGCACTAGCGGGAGTCGGGATGAGCAGTTCTTC. Its protein is CASSLGTSGSRDEQFF. The rearrangement uses TRBV5-1 and TRBJ2-1; 11 bases line up with TRBD2. Germline CDR1 reads SGHRS; CDR2 reads YFSETQ. CDR3 length equals 16 residues. The ends lost 0 bases at V and 8 bases at J; junction bases unmatched: 7.

The DNA for the CDR3 is TGTGCCAGCAGCTTTTCGAAGAGGGACAATGAGCAGTTCTTC. Translation gives CASSFSKRDNEQFF. The V and J genes are TRBV7-9 and TRBJ2-1, with a possible D match to TRBD2 (5 bases). The CDR3 is made up of 14 amino acids. CDR1 is SEHNR and CDR2 is FQNEAQ in the germline V gene (reference sequence). Between the trimmed V and J ends, which lost 3 bases and 5 bases, there was a span of 11 bases.

V is TRBV2 and J is TRBJ1-5; 9 bases match TRBD1. This CDR3 is built from 15 residues. Germline CDR1 SNHLY, CDR2 FYNNEI. Germline trimming cut 8 bases from V and 0 bases from J; bases unmatched to any gene: 5. DNA of the CDR3: TGTGCCAGCCACCGGGACAGGGCTAGCAATCAGCCCCAGCATTTT. It codes for CASHRDRASNQPQHF.

The V call is TRBV11-2, the J call TRBJ2-5, with 12 bases matching TRBD2. Per germline, CDR1 SGHAT and CDR2 FQNNGV. The V and J ends lost 4 bases and 4 bases, in that order; junction bases with no gene match: 7. The CDR3 loop spans 16 amino acids. CDR3: CASSSRLAGVAETQYF. Written as DNA, the CDR3 is TGTGCCAGCAGCTCGCGACTAGCGGGAGTAGCAGAGACCCAGTACTTC.

The chain couples TRBV5-8 to TRBJ2-5; maybe TRBD1 (5 bases). Trimming took 2 bases from V and 5 from J, leaving 13 bases between them. Germline V gene data show CDR1 as SGHTS and CDR2 as YDEGEE. This CDR3 is 14 amino acids long. CDR3 coding DNA: TGTGCCAGCAGCTTAAATTCAGGACACGAGACCCAGTACTTC. As protein: CASSLNSGHETQYF.

The V gene is TRBV5-1, the J gene TRBJ2-1; 11 bases agree with TRBD2. Germline V gene sequence: CDR1 SGHRS, CDR2 YFSETQ. V lost 4 bases and J lost 0; bases outside the gene matches: 6. The CDR3 consists of 17 residues. The CDR3 loop reads CASSTGLAGGSYNEQFF. The CDR3 coding sequence is TGCGCCAGCAGCACCGGACTAGCGGGCGGCTCCTACAATGAGCAGTTCTTC.

The J gene is TRBJ2-2, the V gene TRBV28; TRBD1 agrees at 7 bases. This CDR3 is 12 amino acids long. Germline CDR1 is MDHEN and CDR2 is SYDVKM. V shed 2 bases and J 11 bases; nucleotides not matched to a gene: 2. DNA of the CDR3: TGTGCCAGCAGTTTAACAGGGGAAGAGCTGTTTTTT. It codes for CASSLTGEELFF.

The genes are TRBV6-1 and TRBJ2-1; 10 bases are a match to TRBD2. Germline loops: CDR1 MNHNS, CDR2 SASEGT. V lost 2 bases and J lost 9; bases outside the gene matches: 10. This CDR3 spans 16 amino acids. The CDR3 reads CASSEHHLAGAAEQFF. In DNA, the CDR3 is TGTGCCAGCAGTGAACATCACCTAGCGGGAGCGGCTGAGCAGTTCTTC.

The chain carries TRBV30 and TRBJ2-3; D perhaps matches TRBD2 (6 bases). Looked up from germline, CDR1 is GTSNPN and CDR2 is SVGIG (reference sequence). The CDR3 spans 14 residues. Between the trimmed V and J ends, which lost 4 bases and 7 bases, there was a span of 18 bases. The CDR3 nucleotides are TGTGCCTGGATCGGATCCCCAGGAGGGCATACGCAGTATTTT. Encoded protein: CAWIGSPGGHTQYF.